The 31 T cell receptor beta chains below all came from one sample that was sequenced in a study of CD8 T cells in ankylosing spondylitis. These TCRs' antigens remain unknown. TCRdb analysed the 5' RACE reads with MiXCR anew, one entry per CDR3 protein. The sample holds about 400,000 distinct CDR3 sequences, around 24% seen once. Overall study results and limits: A TCR beta motif of about eight highly homologous variants seemed to mark ankylosing spondylitis blood.

Material for sequencing was blood, either unsorted or a sorted T cell fraction (not recorded which). These receptors came from a male donor with ankylosing spondylitis.

This clonotype has more than one count but fewer than ten. The rearrangement uses TRBV5-5 and TRBJ1-4; D is undetermined. Deletions cut 7 bases from V and 0 bases from J, with 16 bases between. The CDR3 has 16 residues. The germline CDR1 and CDR2 sequences are SGHKS and YYEKEE (reference sequence). As DNA, the CDR3 is TGTGCCAGCTTTGCAACTGCCCTTGCAACTAATGAAAAACTGTTTTTT. Amino acid sequence: CASFATALATNEKLFF.

Turning to this clonotype: A much larger clone differs by one base, so this may be a read error. The CDR3 end shows no conserved phenylalanine or tryptophan, and so a read error is likely. The chain couples TRBV29-1 to TRBJ1-1; the D is unclear. Per germline, CDR1 SQVTM and CDR2 ANQGSEA. Trimming pared 5 bases from V and 7 bases from J, leaving 8 bases between. This CDR3 has 10 amino acids. DNA for the CDR3: TGCAGCGTTTTTGTAGTTGAAGCTTTCTCT. It specifies CSVFVVEAFS.

Only a few counts were recorded for this clonotype. This chain connects TRBV4-1 to TRBJ1-5; TRBD1 aligns across 7 bases. Trimming at V came to 4 bases and at J to 5 bases, leaving 11 bases not matched to a gene. Germline V gene data show CDR1 as MGHRA and CDR2 as YSYEKL. The CDR3 loop spans 16 amino acids. The CDR3 region has the DNA TGCGCCAGCAGCCCGGGGGGCAGGGGGGTGGATCAGCCCCAGCATTTT. Its protein is CASSPGGRGVDQPQHF.

The V and J genes are TRBV5-1 and TRBJ2-2; D tentatively reads TRBD1 or TRBD2 (5 bases each). The germline gives CDR1 SGHRS, CDR2 YFSETQ. The V end lost 1 base, the J end lost 6 bases, and 13 bases lay between the germline ends. There are 15 residues in the CDR3. The CDR3 DNA sequence: TGCGCCAGCAGCTTGACATCCGGGGCATCCGGGGAGCTGTTTTTT. Its translation is CASSLTSGASGELFF.

The gene calls are TRBV7-3 and TRBJ2-1, with 7 bases that match TRBD2. Trimming took 2 bases from V and 8 from J; bases not matched to a gene: 9. This CDR3 is built from 15 residues. Germline CDR1 reads SGHTA; CDR2 reads FQGTGA. Here the CDR3 reads CASSLRLASIDEQFF. The CDR3 region has the DNA TGTGCCAGCAGCTTACGACTAGCCTCGATCGATGAGCAGTTCTTC.

This clonotype was counted only a few times. This chain links TRBV20-1 with TRBJ1-4; TRBD1 is a possible D gene (6 bases). The V and J ends lost 0 bases and 8 bases respectively, with 13 bases between them. CDR1 and CDR2 (germline): DFQATT, SNEGSKA (reference sequence). CDR3 length: 14 amino acids. This CDR3 is CSARDPRGDEKLFF. The DNA for the CDR3 is TGCAGTGCTAGAGATCCCAGGGGTGACGAAAAACTGTTTTTT.

This sequence joins TRBV12-3 or TRBV12-4 and TRBJ1-1, with 8 bases aligning to TRBD1. The CDR3 runs 14 residues. With 6 bases clipped from V and 6 bases from J, the junction kept 9 bases outside the gene matches. CDR3 loop: CASSPRTGISEAFF. The CDR3 DNA is TGTGCCAGCAGCCCACGGACAGGGATCTCTGAAGCTTTCTTT.

The genes are TRBV5-6 and TRBJ1-4, with 8 bases identical to TRBD1. Trimming cost V 1 base and J 7 bases; bases outside gene matches: 9. CDR1 is SGHDT, CDR2 YYEEEE, per germline. CDR3 length: 16 residues. CDR3 protein: CASSLYKGQGTEKLFF. CDR3 DNA sequence: TGTGCCAGCAGCTTGTATAAAGGACAGGGAACTGAAAAACTGTTTTTT.

This clonotype was recorded a few times. This rearrangement joins TRBV18 to TRBJ1-2; no firm D call. Germline CDR1 reads KGHSH; CDR2 reads LQKENI. The CDR3 has 14 amino acids. Between the trimmed V and J ends, which lost 3 bases and 2 bases, there was a span of 10 bases. CDR3 region: CASSPGQANYGYTF. As DNA, the CDR3 is TGTGCCAGCTCACCTGGGCAGGCGAACTATGGCTACACCTTC.

The chain employs TRBV20-1 and TRBJ2-5; 8 bases are shared with TRBD2. The CDR3 extends over 18 amino acids. The junction had 17 bases not matched to a gene; V was cut back by 0 bases and J by 5 bases. Germline CDR1 and CDR2: DFQATT and SNEGSKA (reference sequence). The CDR3 region is CSARDEEKREIYFETQYF. The CDR3 DNA is TGCAGTGCTAGAGATGAGGAGAAGCGGGAGATTTATTTTGAGACCCAGTACTTC.

This clonotype appeared a few times. The chain joins TRBV7-3 to TRBJ2-1; 8 bases are shared with TRBD2. The V segment lost 5 bases and the J segment 2 bases; nucleotides outside the gene matches: 8. This CDR3 spans 16 amino acids. The germline V gene has CDR1 SGHTA and CDR2 FQGTGA. In DNA form, the CDR3 reads TGTGCCAGCAGCCCCCAAAGCGGGGGAACCTACAATGAGCAGTTCTTC. The encoded protein is CASSPQSGGTYNEQFF.

In this sample, this clonotype turned up a few times. J is TRBJ2-1 and V is TRBV7-9, with D uncertain. This CDR3 spans 14 amino acids. The germline CDR1 and CDR2 sequences are SEHNR and FQNEAQ (reference sequence). The V end was cut by 2 bases, the J end by 4 bases, with 9 bases between. CDR3 sequence reads: CASSLLTEYNEQFF. The CDR3 nucleotides read TGTGCCAGCAGCTTATTAACCGAATACAATGAGCAGTTCTTC.

With regard to this clonotype: One end of the junction fails to match germline, which may point to a read error. This chain joins TRBV11-2 and TRBJ1-3; 7 bases fit TRBD1. The CDR3 is 17 amino acids. CDR1 and CDR2 from the germline V gene are SGHAT and FQNNGV. For the CDR3, the DNA is TGTGCCAGCAGCCTAGAGGCCGGGACAGACTCTGGAAACACCATATATTTT. As protein: CASSLEAGTDSGNTIYF.

This chain links TRBV6-1 with TRBJ2-7; 9 bases line up with TRBD1. V shed 10 bases, J shed 6 bases, and the junction held 13 bases outside the gene matches. Germline V gene data show CDR1 as MNHNS and CDR2 as SASEGT. The CDR3 has 14 amino acids. The CDR3 spells CATQRGQGGFEQYF. In DNA form, the CDR3 reads TGTGCCACCCAGAGGGGACAGGGTGGTTTCGAGCAGTACTTC.

This chain links TRBV12-3 or TRBV12-4 with TRBJ2-4, with D perhaps TRBD1 (6 bases). The ends were cut back, 5 bases at V and 8 bases at J, with 13 bases in the middle. The CDR3 consists of 13 residues. CDR3 residues: CASSRDNGDIQYF. CDR3 DNA: TGTGCCAGCAGTAGGGACAACGGGGACATTCAGTACTTC.

This clonotype was counted a few times. The V gene is TRBV6-5, the J gene TRBJ2-2, with D hard to call. Germline CDR1 and CDR2: MNHEY and SVGAGI. The CDR3 spans 15 residues. Trimming took off 0 bases at V and 5 bases at J, with 10 bases between the two ends. The CDR3 DNA is TGTGCCAGCAGTTACTCCGGGCAGTATACCGGGGAGCTGTTTTTT. Its translation: CASSYSGQYTGELFF.

In its sample, this clonotype was seen a few times. This chain joins TRBV7-9 and TRBJ1-4; perhaps TRBD1 as D (5 bases). The CDR3 has 16 amino acids. With 5 bases removed from V and 7 bases from J, the gap between germline ends came to 20 bases. The germline V gene has CDR1 SEHNR and CDR2 FQNEAQ (reference sequence). This CDR3 is CASSPLGQGGREKLFF. CDR3 sequence (DNA): TGTGCCAGCAGCCCCCTGGGGCAGGGCGGCCGTGAAAAACTGTTTTTT.

This chain connects TRBV6-5 to TRBJ1-4; D might be TRBD1 (5 bases). Germline V CDR1 and CDR2: MNHEY, SVGAGI. The CDR3 contains 15 residues. Deletions cut 4 bases from V and 5 bases from J, with 14 bases between. CDR3 amino acids: CASSSPGPGNEKLFF. For the CDR3, the DNA is TGTGCCAGCAGTTCGCCGGGACCAGGGAATGAAAAACTGTTTTTT.

The gene calls are TRBV28 and TRBJ2-7; 8 bases line up with TRBD1. Losses at the gene ends were 5 bases for V and 7 bases for J; bases not matched to a gene: 16. Germline V CDR1 and CDR2: MDHEN, SYDVKM. The CDR3 is 16 residues long. Written as DNA, the CDR3 is TGTGCCAGCAGTCTTTGGGGACAGGCGGTCCGAGGTGAGCAGTACTTC. Amino acids: CASSLWGQAVRGEQYF.

This clonotype was detected once. The J gene is TRBJ1-3, the V gene TRBV9; tentatively, D is TRBD1 (5 bases). The CDR3 has 15 residues. V lost 0 bases, J lost 2 bases, and 9 bases lay in between. Germline CDR1 reads SGDLS; CDR2 reads YYNGEE. CDR3 sequence reads: CASSVGTGPGNTIYF. The CDR3 region has the DNA TGTGCCAGCAGCGTAGGGACGGGGCCTGGAAACACCATATATTTT.

The V call is TRBV18, the J call TRBJ2-7; a possible D gene is TRBD2 (5 bases). CDR1 and CDR2 from the germline V gene are KGHSH and LQKENI. The CDR3 spans 15 residues. V was trimmed by 4 bases and J by 0 bases, leaving 13 bases between them. The CDR3 sequence is CASSLGGSDSYEQYF. CDR3 coding DNA: TGTGCCAGCTCACTTGGCGGGTCAGACTCCTACGAGCAGTACTTC. Full variable domain (rest looked up from reference TRBV18 and TRBJ2-7): NAGVMQNPRHLVRRRGQEARLRCSPMKGHSHVYWYRQLPEEGLKFMVYLQKENIIDESGMPKERFSAEFPKEGPSILRIQQVVRGDSAAYFCASSLGGSDSYEQYFGPGTRLTVT.

The J gene is TRBJ2-6, the V gene TRBV6-1; weak D call: TRBD1 (6 bases). CDR1 and CDR2 from the germline V gene are MNHNS and SASEGT. The CDR3 is 18 amino acids. V shed 7 bases and J shed 0 bases, with 19 bases lying between them. The CDR3 DNA sequence: TGTGCCAGCAAAATGGGGGCAGAGTCCCTCTCTGGGGCCAACGTCCTGACTTTC. It encodes CASKMGAESLSGANVLTF.

The chain couples TRBV10-3 to TRBJ2-3; 7 bases are shared with TRBD2. J was trimmed by 2 bases and V by 11 bases; bases with no gene match: 13. This CDR3 is 15 amino acids long. CDR1 is ENHRY, CDR2 SYGVKD, per germline. CDR3 in amino acids: CASNDGTTDTDTQYF. The CDR3 nucleotides are TGTGCCTCCAATGACGGGACTACTGACACAGATACGCAGTATTTT.

This clonotype was observed a few times. This chain connects TRBV5-1 to TRBJ1-1; perhaps TRBD1 as D (6 bases). The CDR3 runs to 17 residues. V was pared by 4 bases and J by 0 bases, with 19 bases between. Germline lookup yields CDR1 SGHRS and CDR2 YFSETQ. The CDR3 nucleotides are TGCGCCAGCAGCCCCGTTGGGGGCGGTGGGATGAACACTGAAGCTTTCTTT. This gives the protein CASSPVGGGGMNTEAFF.

This clonotype was counted only a few times. This chain connects TRBV7-6 to TRBJ2-1; 7 nucleotides line up with TRBD2. Germline V CDR1 and CDR2: SGHVS, FNYEAQ. This CDR3 contains 13 residues. J lost 8 bases, V lost 3 bases, and 4 bases had no gene match. The CDR3 bases are TGTGCCAGCAGCTTGGGAGGGAGCGATGAGCAGTTCTTC. Translation: CASSLGGSDEQFF.

This clonotype occurred a few times. As DNA, the CDR3 is TGCAGCGTTGAAGAGGGACTAGCGGGAGGGCTAGGTCGGGGTGAGCAGTTCTTC. Translated: CSVEEGLAGGLGRGEQFF. The rearrangement joins TRBV29-1 to TRBJ2-1; TRBD2 aligns across 16 bases. V lost 0 bases and J lost 9; bases outside the gene matches: 11. Germline loops: CDR1 SQVTM, CDR2 ANQGSEA. This CDR3 has 18 residues.

Only a few counts were recorded for this clonotype. The V call is TRBV6-5, the J call TRBJ2-5; possible D gene TRBD1, 5 bases. Deletions cut 0 bases from V and 1 base from J, with 12 bases between. This CDR3 comprises 16 residues. Germline CDR1 and CDR2: MNHEY and SVGAGI. The CDR3 reads CASSYSTDTGQETQYF. The CDR3 DNA reads as TGTGCCAGCAGTTACTCGACGGATACAGGCCAAGAGACCCAGTACTTC.

This clonotype was detected a few times. The V gene is TRBV20-1, the J gene TRBJ2-4; D is ambiguous. Germline CDR1 and CDR2: DFQATT and SNEGSKA (reference sequence). Trimming cost V 1 base and J 1 base, with 8 bases left between them. This CDR3 is 14 amino acids long. CDR3 in amino acids: CSARVSLAKNIQYF. The CDR3 DNA follows: TGCAGTGCTAGAGTATCTTTGGCCAAAAACATTCAGTACTTC.

The rearrangement uses TRBV6-2 or TRBV6-3 and TRBJ2-7; 8 bases map to TRBD2. V lost 0 bases and J lost 7; bases outside the gene matches: 8. This CDR3 is 15 amino acids long. Looked up from germline, CDR1 is MNHEY and CDR2 is SVGEGT. Here the CDR3 reads CASSYSAGGLVEQYF. The CDR3 nucleotides read TGTGCCAGCAGTTACTCGGCGGGAGGATTAGTAGAGCAGTACTTC.

This clonotype was seen repeatedly, ten times or more. The V and J genes are TRBV2 and TRBJ2-1; D gene unclear. The germline CDR1 and CDR2 sequences are SNHLY and FYNNEI. The CDR3 loop spans 14 amino acids. Trimming pared 5 bases from V and 2 bases from J, leaving 10 bases between. CDR3 residues: CASSPERTYNEQFF. The CDR3 DNA sequence: TGTGCCAGCAGTCCGGAGCGAACCTACAATGAGCAGTTCTTC.

In nucleotides, the CDR3 is TGTGCCAGCAGCCCCAATTTTCGACAGGGGGCTAGCAATCAGCCCCAGCATTTT. It yields the protein CASSPNFRQGASNQPQHF. This rearrangement joins TRBV4-2 to TRBJ1-5, with 10 bases aligning to TRBD1. The germline gives CDR1 LGHNA, CDR2 YNFKEQ. The CDR3 contains 18 residues. V lost 4 bases to trimming and J lost 0 bases; unmatched junction nucleotides: 9.